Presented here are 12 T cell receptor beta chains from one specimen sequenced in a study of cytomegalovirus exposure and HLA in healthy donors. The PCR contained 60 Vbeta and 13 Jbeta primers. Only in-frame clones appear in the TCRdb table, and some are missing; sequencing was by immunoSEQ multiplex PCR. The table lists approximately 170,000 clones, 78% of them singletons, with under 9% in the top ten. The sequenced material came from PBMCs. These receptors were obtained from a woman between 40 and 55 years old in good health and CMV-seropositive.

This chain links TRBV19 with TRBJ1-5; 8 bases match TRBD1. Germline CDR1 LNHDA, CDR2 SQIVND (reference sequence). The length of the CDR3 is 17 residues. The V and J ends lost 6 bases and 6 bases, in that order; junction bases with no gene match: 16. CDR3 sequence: CASSLEINRGRFQPQHF. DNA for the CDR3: TGTGCCAGTAGCCTAGAAATTAACAGGGGGAGGTTTCAGCCCCAGCATTTT.

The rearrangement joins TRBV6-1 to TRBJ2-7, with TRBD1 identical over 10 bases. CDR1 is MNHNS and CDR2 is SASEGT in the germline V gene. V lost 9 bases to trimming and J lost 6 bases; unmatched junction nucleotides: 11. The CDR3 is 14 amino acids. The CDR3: CASCFKTGGIEQYF. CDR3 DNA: TGTGCCAGTTGTTTCAAGACAGGGGGCATCGAGCAGTACTTC.

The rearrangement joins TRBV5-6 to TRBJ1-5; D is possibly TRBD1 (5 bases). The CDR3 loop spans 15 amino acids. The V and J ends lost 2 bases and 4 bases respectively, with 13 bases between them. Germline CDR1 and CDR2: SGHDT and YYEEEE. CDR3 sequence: CASSLGARGNQPQHF. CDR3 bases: TGTGCCAGCAGCTTAGGGGCCCGTGGAAATCAGCCCCAGCATTTT.

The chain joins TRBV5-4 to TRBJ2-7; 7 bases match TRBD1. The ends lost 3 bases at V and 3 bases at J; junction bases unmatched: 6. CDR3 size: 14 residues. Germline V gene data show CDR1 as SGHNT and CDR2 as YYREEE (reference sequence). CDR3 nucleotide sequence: TGTGCCAGCAGCTCCGACAGGGCCTTCTACGAGCAGTACTTC. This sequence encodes CASSSDRAFYEQYF.

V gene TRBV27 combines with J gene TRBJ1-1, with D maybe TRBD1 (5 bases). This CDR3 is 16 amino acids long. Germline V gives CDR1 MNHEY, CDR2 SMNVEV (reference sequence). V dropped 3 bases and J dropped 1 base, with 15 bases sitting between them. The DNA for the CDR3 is TGTGCCAGCAGTTTTCCTTTAGGGGCCCCGAACACTGAAGCTTTCTTT. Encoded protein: CASSFPLGAPNTEAFF.

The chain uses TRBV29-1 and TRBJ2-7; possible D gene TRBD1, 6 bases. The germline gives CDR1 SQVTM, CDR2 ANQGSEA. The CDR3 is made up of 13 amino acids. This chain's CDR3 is CSGGSGVPYEQYF. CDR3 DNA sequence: TGCAGTGGGGGTTCAGGGGTCCCCTACGAGCAGTACTTC.

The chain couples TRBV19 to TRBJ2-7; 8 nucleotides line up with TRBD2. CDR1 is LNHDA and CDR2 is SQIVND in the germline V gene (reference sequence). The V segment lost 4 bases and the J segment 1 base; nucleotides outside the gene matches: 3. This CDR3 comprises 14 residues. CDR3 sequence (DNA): TGTGCCAGTAGTACCTTAGCGGGGTCCTACGAGCAGTACTTC. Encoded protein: CASSTLAGSYEQYF.

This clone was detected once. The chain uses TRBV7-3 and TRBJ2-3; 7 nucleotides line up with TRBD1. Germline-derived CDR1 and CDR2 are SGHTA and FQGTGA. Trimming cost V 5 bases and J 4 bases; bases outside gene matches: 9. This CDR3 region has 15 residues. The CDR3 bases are TGTGCCAGCAGCCCAGGGGGAAACCGGGCAGATACGCAGTATTTT. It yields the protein CASSPGGNRADTQYF.

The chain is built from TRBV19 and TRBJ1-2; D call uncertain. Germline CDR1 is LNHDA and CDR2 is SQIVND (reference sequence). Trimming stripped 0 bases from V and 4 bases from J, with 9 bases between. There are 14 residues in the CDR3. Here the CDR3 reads CASSIDHSSYGYTF. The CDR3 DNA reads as TGTGCCAGTAGTATAGATCACAGTTCCTATGGCTACACCTTC.

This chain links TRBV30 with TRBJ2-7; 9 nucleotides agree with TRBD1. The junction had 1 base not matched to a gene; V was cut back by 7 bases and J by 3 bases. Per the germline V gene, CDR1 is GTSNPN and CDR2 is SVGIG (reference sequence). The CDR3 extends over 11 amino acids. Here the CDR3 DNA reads TGTGCCTCGGACAGGGGCTACGAGCAGTACTTC. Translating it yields CASDRGYEQYF.

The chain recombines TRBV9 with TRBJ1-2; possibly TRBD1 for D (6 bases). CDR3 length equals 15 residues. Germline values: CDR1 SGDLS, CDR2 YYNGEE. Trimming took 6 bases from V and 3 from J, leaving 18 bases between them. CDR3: CASTRRAGEDYGYTF. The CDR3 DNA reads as TGTGCCAGCACCCGTCGGGCAGGGGAAGACTATGGCTACACCTTC.

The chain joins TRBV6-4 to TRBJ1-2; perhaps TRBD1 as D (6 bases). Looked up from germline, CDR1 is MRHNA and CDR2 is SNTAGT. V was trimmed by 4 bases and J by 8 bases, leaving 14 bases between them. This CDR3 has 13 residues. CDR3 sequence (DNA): TGTGCCAGCAGTGCCCAGGGGCTAGGGGGCTACACCTTC. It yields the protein CASSAQGLGGYTF.